This TCR beta chain was sequenced for a study of blood T cells in healthy people across ages. Study outcomes and limitations: Strong correlation existed between TCR beta diversity and naive T cell percentage. Fewer expanded clones and more diversity marked long-lived versus aged donors.

As for this clonotype: Its specificity is not known.

It was with a sample-barcoded 5' primer and a J-beta primer mix that a second PCR of roughly 7 to 12 cycles was run. One entry per CDR3 protein results from TCRdb running MiXCR on the 5' RACE reads. The data contain about a million distinct CDR3 sequences, around 49% of them singletons. This CDR3 has 16 amino acids. V lost 4 bases and J lost 2, with 15 bases in between. The germline V gene has CDR1 MNHEY and CDR2 SVGAGI. Each of the donors had roughly 9.1 milliliters of peripheral blood drawn into EDTA-treated Vacutainer tubes. The receptor was derived from a man in his thirties or forties in good health. Sequenced input: blood. V usage is TRBV6-5 and J usage is TRBJ2-1, with D perhaps matching TRBD1 or TRBD2 (5 bases each). The DNA of the CDR3 is TGTGCCAGCAGTTTGATAGTGGGGGACGCCTACAATGAGCAGTTCTTC. This translates into CASSLIVGDAYNEQFF.